This TCR beta chain was recovered during a study of shared clonotypes between healthy human individuals. The assay used deep level. Per the original data handling: Owing to the provision of junction-only sequences devoid of quality scores by immunoSEQ, filtering differed. Only in-frame clones appear in the TCRdb table, and some are missing; sequencing was by immunoSEQ multiplex PCR. That table gives V, J and clone size, and the DNA gave D and trimming. The data show about 2.3 million clones, with more than 85% seen just once and about 0.39% held by the top ten. Trimming left V 8 bases short and J 0 bases short, with 8 bases between. Germline CDR1 is MNHNS and CDR2 is SASEGT. The CDR3 has 13 residues. Points from the study as a whole: Non-shared clonotypes had lower generation probabilities than those shared by all four donors. Researchers sampled only blood; tissue repertoires likely differ.

A note on this clone: Its specificity is not known. Other nucleotide sequences in the sample specify the same CDR3.

Sample: naive CD4+ T cells from PBMCs. Subset defined: CD45RA+ positively selected. The source is a man aged 18-30 years in good health. Some clones in this sample may be carry-over from other donors' samples. The V gene is TRBV6-1, the J gene TRBJ1-5; D is unresolved. The CDR3 sequence: CASGRDSNQPQHF. The CDR3 DNA sequence: TGTGCCAGCGGACGGGATAGCAATCAGCCCCAGCATTTT.